This TCR beta chain was identified in a study of blood T cell repertoires in COVID-19. Patients in Seattle were enrolled during active infection, then followed longitudinally. Looked up from germline, CDR1 is LGHNA and CDR2 is YSLEER. This CDR3 has 13 residues. V shed 4 bases, J shed 5 bases, and the junction held 3 bases outside the gene matches. In the original processing: Amplification of reference gene primers was used by the study to estimate nucleated cell counts. TCRdb's copy holds only in-frame clones and misses some; the assay was immunoSEQ multiplex PCR. Clone size and V and J calls were adopted from that table, with D and trimming inferred from the DNA. The sample contains roughly 160,000 clones, more than 75% of which appear only once.

Sequenced sample: peripheral blood. This TCR came from a man between 18 and 35 years old with COVID-19, enrolled during active disease. V usage is TRBV4-3 and J usage is TRBJ1-1; 8 bases map to TRBD1. Here the CDR3 reads CASSRDRGTEAFF. CDR3 DNA: TGCGCCAGCAGCCGCGACAGGGGTACTGAAGCTTTCTTT.